A selection of T cell receptor beta chains follows, all from one sample in a study of cytomegalovirus exposure and HLA in healthy donors. Sequencing used immunoSEQ multiplex PCR; TCRdb keeps in-frame clones, though not all of them. The data contain approximately 170,000 clones, 65% to 80% of them singletons. Material for sequencing was PBMCs. These receptors all come from a young man in good health and CMV-seropositive. The CDR3 runs from the conserved cysteine through the conserved F or W. The D gene is left open where the match is weak. A row's size may be missing; if present it is once, few, many or a size class.

j_gene: TRBJ2-3; abundance: .; v_gene: TRBV6-5; d_gene: .; CDR3aa: CASSPGFATDTQYF; CDR3nt: TGTGCCAGCAGTCCCGGGTTTGCTACAGATACGCAGTATTTT
j_gene: TRBJ1-1; abundance: .; v_gene: TRBV2; d_gene: .; CDR3aa: CASRPGGGAEAFF; CDR3nt: TGTGCCAGCAGGCCCGGGGGGGGTGCTGAAGCTTTCTTT
j_gene: TRBJ2-4; abundance: .; v_gene: TRBV28; d_gene: .; CDR3aa: CASTPGSGNIQYF; CDR3nt: TGTGCCAGCACCCCAGGGTCGGGAAACATTCAGTACTTC
j_gene: TRBJ2-3; abundance: .; v_gene: TRBV2; d_gene: .; CDR3aa: CASTGYRSTDTQYF; CDR3nt: TGTGCCAGCACCGGCTACAGGTCCACAGATACGCAGTATTTT
j_gene: TRBJ2-5; abundance: .; v_gene: TRBV7-2; d_gene: TRBD1; CDR3aa: CASSLGQGGPETQYF; CDR3nt: TGTGCCAGCAGCTTAGGACAGGGGGGCCCAGAGACCCAGTACTTC
j_gene: TRBJ1-6; abundance: .; v_gene: TRBV5-4; d_gene: .; CDR3aa: CASSDGSGVRNSPLHF; CDR3nt: TGTGCCAGCAGTGACGGTTCAGGGGTTCGTAATTCACCCCTCCACTTT
j_gene: TRBJ2-5; abundance: .; v_gene: TRBV2; d_gene: TRBD2; CDR3aa: CASARPSGGARETQYF; CDR3nt: TGTGCCAGCGCACGCCCTAGCGGGGGGGCCAGGGAGACCCAGTACTTC
j_gene: TRBJ2-5; abundance: .; v_gene: TRBV12-5; d_gene: TRBD2; CDR3aa: CASQPGLAGGGGETQYF; CDR3nt: TGTGCTAGCCAACCGGGACTAGCGGGAGGGGGAGGAGAGACCCAGTACTTC
j_gene: TRBJ2-2; abundance: .; v_gene: TRBV9; d_gene: .; CDR3aa: CASSARTGGAGELFF; CDR3nt: TGTGCCAGCAGCGCCAGGACAGGAGGGGCCGGGGAGCTGTTTTTT
j_gene: TRBJ1-5; abundance: .; v_gene: TRBV28; d_gene: .; CDR3aa: CASTPPGDYSNQPQHF; CDR3nt: TGTGCCAGCACCCCCCCAGGGGATTATAGCAATCAGCCCCAGCATTTT
j_gene: TRBJ1-5; abundance: .; v_gene: TRBV19; d_gene: .; CDR3aa: CASSINTQGSQPQHF; CDR3nt: TGTGCCAGTAGTATAAATACGCAGGGTAGCCAGCCCCAGCATTTT
j_gene: TRBJ2-1; abundance: .; v_gene: TRBV6-5; d_gene: .; CDR3aa: CASNPPGTHNEQFF; CDR3nt: TGTGCCAGCAATCCCCCCGGGACTCACAATGAGCAGTTCTTC
j_gene: TRBJ1-4; abundance: .; v_gene: TRBV19; d_gene: .; CDR3aa: CASSVQGANEKLFF; CDR3nt: TGTGCCAGTAGTGTGCAGGGTGCCAATGAAAAACTGTTTTTT
j_gene: TRBJ1-2; abundance: .; v_gene: TRBV30; d_gene: .; CDR3aa: CAWNIANYGYTF; CDR3nt: TGTGCCTGGAATATTGCTAACTATGGCTACACCTTC
j_gene: TRBJ2-3; abundance: .; v_gene: TRBV7-8; d_gene: .; CDR3aa: CASSLGPSGRTDTQYF; CDR3nt: TGTGCCAGCAGCTTAGGGCCCAGCGGGCGGACAGATACGCAGTATTTT
j_gene: TRBJ2-2; abundance: once; v_gene: TRBV7-9; d_gene: TRBD1; CDR3aa: CASSSDRGKNTGELFF; CDR3nt: TGTGCCAGCAGCTCGGACAGGGGGAAGAACACCGGGGAGCTGTTTTTT
j_gene: TRBJ2-1; abundance: .; v_gene: TRBV28; d_gene: TRBD1; CDR3aa: CASSPGTGGVFIINEQFF; CDR3nt: TGTGCCAGCAGCCCCGGGACAGGGGGCGTTTTTATTATCAATGAGCAGTTCTTC
j_gene: TRBJ2-4; abundance: .; v_gene: TRBV4-1; d_gene: .; CDR3aa: CASSQENRGKNIQYF; CDR3nt: TGCGCCAGCAGCCAAGAGAATCGAGGGAAAAACATTCAGTACTTC
j_gene: TRBJ1-1; abundance: few; v_gene: TRBV28; d_gene: .; CDR3aa: CASSLANTEAFF; CDR3nt: TGTGCCAGCAGTTTGGCGAACACTGAAGCTTTCTTT
j_gene: TRBJ1-1; abundance: .; v_gene: TRBV15; d_gene: .; CDR3aa: CATTGDYTEAFF; CDR3nt: TGTGCCACCACAGGGGATTATACTGAAGCTTTCTTT
j_gene: TRBJ1-1; abundance: .; v_gene: TRBV6-6; d_gene: TRBD1; CDR3aa: CASHTTGTGNTEAFF; CDR3nt: TGTGCCAGCCATACTACAGGGACAGGAAACACTGAAGCTTTCTTT
j_gene: TRBJ2-3; abundance: once; v_gene: TRBV14; d_gene: TRBD1; CDR3aa: CASSQVMGQGTDTQYF; CDR3nt: TGTGCCAGCAGCCAAGTGATGGGACAGGGGACAGATACGCAGTATTTT
j_gene: TRBJ2-5; abundance: once; v_gene: TRBV11-2; d_gene: TRBD2; CDR3aa: CASSSLFSGEYQETQYF; CDR3nt: TGTGCCAGCAGCTCCCTGTTTAGCGGGGAGTACCAAGAGACCCAGTACTTC
j_gene: TRBJ1-1; abundance: .; v_gene: TRBV6-6; d_gene: .; CDR3aa: CASSPWTVGEAFF; CDR3nt: TGTGCCAGCAGTCCTTGGACAGTGGGAGAGGCTTTCTTT
j_gene: TRBJ1-1; abundance: few; v_gene: TRBV5-1; d_gene: .; CDR3aa: CASSFSDTLNTEAFF; CDR3nt: TGCGCCAGCAGCTTTTCGGACACCTTGAACACTGAAGCTTTCTTT
j_gene: TRBJ1-1; abundance: .; v_gene: TRBV6-5; d_gene: .; CDR3aa: CASGRGGGITEAFF; CDR3nt: TGTGCCAGCGGTAGAGGGGGGGGGATCACTGAAGCTTTCTTT
j_gene: TRBJ1-5; abundance: .; v_gene: TRBV27; d_gene: TRBD1; CDR3aa: CASSLEFGTVGQPQHF; CDR3nt: TGTGCCAGCAGTTTAGAGTTTGGGACAGTGGGTCAGCCCCAGCATTTT
j_gene: TRBJ1-1; abundance: few; v_gene: TRBV7-2; d_gene: .; CDR3aa: CASSQNHPVTEAFF; CDR3nt: TGTGCCAGCAGCCAAAATCATCCGGTAACTGAAGCTTTCTTT
j_gene: TRBJ2-3; abundance: .; v_gene: TRBV2; d_gene: TRBD1; CDR3aa: CASRGTGEGDTQYF; CDR3nt: TGTGCCAGCAGGGGGACAGGGGAGGGAGATACGCAGTATTTT
j_gene: TRBJ2-1; abundance: .; v_gene: TRBV29-1; d_gene: TRBD2; CDR3aa: CSVGGREGTSYNEQFF; CDR3nt: TGCAGCGTTGGCGGGCGGGAGGGCACTTCCTACAATGAGCAGTTCTTC
j_gene: TRBJ1-5; abundance: .; v_gene: TRBV2; d_gene: .; CDR3aa: CASAQGADQPQHF; CDR3nt: TGTGCCAGCGCGCAGGGCGCGGATCAGCCCCAGCATTTT
j_gene: TRBJ1-4; abundance: .; v_gene: TRBV7-9; d_gene: TRBD1; CDR3aa: CASSPGQDNEKLFF; CDR3nt: TGTGCCAGCAGCCCGGGACAGGATAATGAAAAACTGTTTTTT
j_gene: TRBJ2-2; abundance: .; v_gene: TRBV4-2; d_gene: .; CDR3aa: CASSLRPQGGTGELFF; CDR3nt: TGTGCCAGCAGCCTACGGCCCCAGGGTGGCACCGGGGAGCTGTTTTTT
j_gene: TRBJ2-1; abundance: .; v_gene: TRBV11-3; d_gene: .; CDR3aa: CASTQGGLYNEQFF; CDR3nt: TGTGCCAGCACACAGGGGGGGCTCTACAATGAGCAGTTCTTC
j_gene: TRBJ2-2; abundance: once; v_gene: TRBV7-2; d_gene: .; CDR3aa: CASSLGLVRDTGELFF; CDR3nt: TGTGCCAGCAGCTTAGGGTTAGTGCGGGACACCGGGGAGCTGTTTTTT
j_gene: TRBJ2-5; abundance: .; v_gene: TRBV21-1; d_gene: .; CDR3aa: CASSRPGLAGGQGETQYF; CDR3nt: TGTGCCAGCAGCAGACCGGGACTAGCGGGGGGGCAGGGGGAGACCCAGTACTTC
j_gene: TRBJ2-2; abundance: .; v_gene: TRBV7-7; d_gene: TRBD2; CDR3aa: CASSPTSPTGELFF; CDR3nt: TGTGCTAGCAGCCCGACTAGCCCCACCGGGGAGCTGTTTTTT
j_gene: TRBJ2-1; abundance: .; v_gene: TRBV28; d_gene: .; CDR3aa: CASRRSGSSYNEQFF; CDR3nt: TGTGCCAGCAGGCGCAGCGGTAGCTCCTACAATGAGCAGTTCTTC
j_gene: TRBJ2-2; abundance: .; v_gene: TRBV6-5; d_gene: TRBD1; CDR3aa: CASHRGSNTGELFF; CDR3nt: TGTGCCAGCCACAGGGGGTCAAACACCGGGGAGCTGTTTTTT
j_gene: TRBJ2-1; abundance: .; v_gene: TRBV9; d_gene: .; CDR3aa: CASSAEGAIYNEQFF; CDR3nt: TGTGCCAGCAGCGCCGAAGGGGCCATCTACAATGAGCAGTTCTTC
j_gene: TRBJ2-2; abundance: few; v_gene: TRBV11-3; d_gene: TRBD2; CDR3aa: CASSLDLLAGGEEGGELFF; CDR3nt: TGTGCCAGCAGCTTAGATCTTCTAGCGGGAGGGGAGGAGGGGGGGGAGCTGTTTTTT
j_gene: TRBJ1-1; abundance: .; v_gene: TRBV5-1; d_gene: TRBD1; CDR3aa: CASRTGGEIEAFF; CDR3nt: TGCGCCAGCAGGACAGGGGGGGAAATTGAAGCTTTCTTT
j_gene: TRBJ1-1; abundance: .; v_gene: TRBV10-3; d_gene: .; CDR3aa: CAISESNGGMNTEAFF; CDR3nt: TGTGCCATCAGTGAGTCGAATGGCGGAATGAACACTGAAGCTTTCTTT
j_gene: TRBJ2-3; abundance: .; v_gene: TRBV7-2; d_gene: TRBD2; CDR3aa: CASRRTRSTDTQYF; CDR3nt: TGTGCCAGCCGAAGGACTAGGTCCACAGATACGCAGTATTTT
j_gene: TRBJ2-5; abundance: .; v_gene: TRBV5-4; d_gene: .; CDR3aa: CASSPGRGLQETQYF; CDR3nt: TGTGCCAGCAGCCCGGGTCGAGGACTCCAAGAGACCCAGTACTTC
j_gene: TRBJ2-1; abundance: .; v_gene: TRBV4-1; d_gene: .; CDR3aa: CASSQEPAGSGNEQFF; CDR3nt: TGCGCCAGCAGCCAAGAACCTGCGGGGTCGGGCAATGAGCAGTTCTTC